This T cell receptor (beta chain) was recorded in a study of T cell changes during pregnancy in multiple sclerosis (dated by TCRdb to about 2019). Regarding the research as a whole: Changes in the T cell repertoire over the course of pregnancy were examined in this study in women with multiple sclerosis.

In regard to this clone: What antigen it recognizes has not been identified. No base qualities exist here, and no much larger clone lies one base off it.

The library came from the immunoSEQ multiplex PCR assay. The table was pulled from immuneACCESS by TCRdb, which kept in-frame rearrangements only. Such tables lose some clones; where checked, under half of the loss comes from unresolved V genes, and the rest has no known cause. For this sample the table gives tens of thousands of clones, of which around 89% were detected only once. 8.3% of the sample lies in the top ten. Ends trimmed: V by 6 bases, J by 7 bases; bases unmatched to a gene: 9. In the germline V gene, CDR1 corresponds to MNHEY and CDR2 to SVGAGI. From cysteine to phenylalanine, the CDR3 is 13 amino acids long. Solely the CDR3 DNA is kept, with 39 bases framed from the first base.

This TCR was recovered from a female donor with multiple sclerosis, enrolled in a pregnancy study. Rearrangement joined TRBV6-5 to TRBJ2-7, and 7 bases in between align with TRBD1. This specimen consisted of CD8+ T cells from peripheral blood mononuclear cells, obtained in the second trimester of pregnancy. The sequence in DNA is TGTGCCAGCAGGGGGACAGAATGGTTAGAGCAGTACTTC. This codes for CASRGTEWLEQYF.